The 5 T cell receptor beta chains listed next were all sequenced from one sample in a study of PD-L1 blockade in urothelial cancer. Profiled with immunoSEQ multiplex PCR; TCRdb holds only in-frame clones, not every one. The sample holds under 95,000 clones, under 90% seen once. Indicated time point: pretreatment peripheral blood. This sample comprised PBMCs, obtained around atezolizumab (anti-PD-L1) treatment. Every receptor here comes from a man in his fifties or sixties with urothelial cancer.

The J gene is TRBJ2-7, the V gene TRBV10-3, with TRBD1 as a possible D gene (6 bases). The CDR3 totals 15 residues. The V end lost 10 bases, the J end lost 6 bases, and 25 bases lay between the germline ends. Germline V CDR1 and CDR2: ENHRY, SYGVKD. CDR3 nucleotides: TGTGCCACCGCACCCACAGGGATCCTTCTAGGCGAGCAGTACTTC. Its protein product is CATAPTGILLGEQYF.

V is TRBV6-6 and J is TRBJ1-5, with D perhaps TRBD1 (6 bases). Germline loops: CDR1 MNHNY, CDR2 SVGAGI (reference sequence). Deletions cut 3 bases from V and 2 bases from J, with 8 bases between. The length of the CDR3 is 14 residues. For the CDR3, the DNA is TGTGCCAGCAGTTATCCAGGGGGCAATCAGCCCCAGCATTTT. Its protein is CASSYPGGNQPQHF.

This rearrangement joins TRBV30 to TRBJ2-5, with D perhaps TRBD2 (5 bases). This CDR3 is 13 amino acids long. Trimming took 2 bases from V and 5 from J, leaving 12 bases between them. Germline V gene data show CDR1 as GTSNPN and CDR2 as SVGIG (reference sequence). CDR3 nucleotide sequence: TGTGCCTGGAGTCGGGATTCACGGGAGACCCAGTACTTC. It codes for CAWSRDSRETQYF.

The V gene is TRBV28, the J gene TRBJ2-1, with 8 nucleotides matching TRBD1. Germline loops: CDR1 MDHEN, CDR2 SYDVKM. The CDR3 loop spans 16 amino acids. J gave up 0 bases and V 6 bases, and 7 bases lay outside the gene matches. CDR3 sequence: CASRFSGGGSYNEQFF. The DNA for the CDR3 is TGTGCCAGCAGGTTCTCAGGGGGCGGCTCCTACAATGAGCAGTTCTTC.

The V gene is TRBV28, the J gene TRBJ2-7; 11 nucleotides match TRBD2. CDR3 length: 15 amino acids. The germline gives CDR1 MDHEN, CDR2 SYDVKM. The junction had 8 bases not matched to a gene; V was cut back by 5 bases and J by 5 bases. The CDR3 spells CASSPQLAGDNEQYF. The CDR3 nucleotides read TGTGCCAGCAGTCCACAACTAGCGGGAGACAACGAGCAGTACTTC.